This entry lists 19 T cell receptor beta chains sequenced from one sample in a study of neurological immune-mediated disorders. Time point here: longitudinal time-point 2. One entry per CDR3 protein, called by TCRdb with MiXCR from the 5' RACE reads. Found here are around 50,000 distinct CDR3 sequences, over 10% of them singletons; the top ten hold less than 5.5%. Sequences were obtained from PBMCs. The receptors shown here come from a male donor with HTLV-1-associated myelopathy (HAM/TSP).

This clonotype was seen more than once but under ten times. This chain joins TRBV7-2 and TRBJ2-3; no clear D gene. Germline V gives CDR1 SGHTA, CDR2 FQGNSA. V dropped 1 base and J dropped 10 bases, with 9 bases sitting between them. CDR3 length equals 12 residues. The CDR3 loop is CASSLGGGPQYF. The CDR3 DNA is TGTGCCAGCAGCTTAGGGGGTGGGCCGCAGTATTTT.

This clonotype occurred a few times. The CDR3 spells CASSLVDSSNEKLFF. In DNA form, the CDR3 reads TGTGCCAGCAGCTTAGTCGACAGCAGTAATGAAAAACTGTTTTTT. The genes are TRBV7-6 and TRBJ1-4; D possibly corresponds to TRBD1 (5 bases). The CDR3 is made up of 15 amino acids. V dropped 1 base and J dropped 4 bases, with 10 bases sitting between them. The germline V gene has CDR1 SGHVS and CDR2 FNYEAQ.

The table lists this clonotype with many counts. The chain joins TRBV4-3 to TRBJ2-5; D unresolved. Germline loops: CDR1 LGHNA, CDR2 YSLEER. The V and J ends lost 2 bases and 5 bases respectively, with 27 bases between them. This CDR3 contains 19 residues. CDR3: CASSQRSIGPFSQSETQYF. CDR3 DNA sequence: TGCGCCAGCAGCCAACGGTCCATAGGGCCGTTCTCTCAGTCCGAGACCCAGTACTTC.

The CDR3 region has the DNA TGTGCCAGCAGCTTACGGGGGGTCCAAGAGACCCAGTACTTC. Its translation is CASSLRGVQETQYF. The chain uses TRBV7-9 and TRBJ2-5, with 7 bases matching TRBD2. V lost 2 bases to trimming and J lost 1 base; unmatched junction nucleotides: 1. The germline V gene has CDR1 SEHNR and CDR2 FQNEAQ (reference sequence). There are 14 residues in the CDR3.

This clonotype occurred many times. This chain uses TRBV27 with TRBJ1-4; D is unclear. Germline V gives CDR1 MNHEY, CDR2 SMNVEV (reference sequence). This CDR3 has 16 residues. Trimming cost V 1 base and J 0 bases, with 9 bases left between them. CDR3 DNA: TGTGCCAGCAGTTTATTAAGCGGGGCAACTAATGAAAAACTGTTTTTT. This encodes CASSLLSGATNEKLFF. Full variable domain (outside the CDR3, taken from reference TRBV27 and TRBJ1-4): EAQVTQNPRYLITVTGKKLTVTCSQNMNHEYMSWYRQDPGLGLRQIYYSMNVEVTDKGDVPEGYKVSRKEKRNFPLILESPSPNQTSLYFCASSLLSGATNEKLFFGSGTQLSVL.

This clonotype was counted many times. This chain uses TRBV20-1 with TRBJ2-3; no definite D call. Trimming removed 0 bases at V and 2 bases at J, with 15 bases between. The CDR3 has 16 amino acids. Germline lookup yields CDR1 DFQATT and CDR2 SNEGSKA (reference sequence). CDR3 loop: CSARDLSGFHTDTQYF. The CDR3 region has the DNA TGCAGTGCTAGAGATCTCTCAGGCTTCCACACAGATACGCAGTATTTT.

This clonotype was seen at least ten times. CDR3 loop: CASRNYEQYF. CDR3 DNA sequence: TGTGCCAGCAGAAACTACGAGCAGTACTTC. J is TRBJ2-7 and V is TRBV6-2 or TRBV6-3; D gene ambiguous. The CDR3 is made up of 10 amino acids. The ends were cut back, 6 bases at V and 3 bases at J, with 3 bases in the middle. The germline gives CDR1 MNHEY, CDR2 SVGEGT.

Comments on this clonotype: Since a much larger clone is just one base distant, this may be a read error. The J gene is TRBJ2-2, the V gene TRBV6-5; D not resolved. Trimming removed 5 bases at V and 6 bases at J, with 7 bases between. There are 12 residues in the CDR3. CDR1 and CDR2 from the germline V gene are MNHEY and SVGAGI. The CDR3 loop reads CASSRHAGELFF. The DNA of the CDR3 is TGTGCCAGCAGTAGACATGCCGGGGAGCTGTTTTTT.

The rearrangement joins TRBV6-2 or TRBV6-3 to TRBJ2-2; 12 bases are shared with TRBD2. This CDR3 is 16 amino acids long. Trimming took 5 bases from V and 1 from J; bases not matched to a gene: 2. From germline, CDR1 is MNHEY and CDR2 SVGEGT. CDR3 DNA sequence: TGTGCCAGCAGTACGGGACTAGCGGGGAACACCGGGGAGCTGTTTTTT. This sequence encodes CASSTGLAGNTGELFF.

This clonotype was observed many times. The chain employs TRBV29-1 and TRBJ1-2; 11 bases map to TRBD1. Looked up from germline, CDR1 is SQVTM and CDR2 is ANQGSEA. The ends lost 5 bases at V and 2 bases at J; junction bases unmatched: 10. This CDR3 has 16 residues. The CDR3 region has the DNA TGCAGCGTTCCCACGAGGACAGGGGGCCGAAACTATGGCTACACCTTC. It translates to CSVPTRTGGRNYGYTF.

Many counts were recorded for this clonotype. This chain links TRBV7-3 with TRBJ2-3; D is uncertain. CDR1 SGHTA and CDR2 FQGTGA come from the germline V gene. CDR3 size: 13 residues. The V end was cut by 3 bases, the J end by 4 bases, with 8 bases between. The CDR3 spells CASSFGGADTQYF. CDR3 nucleotides: TGTGCCAGCAGCTTCGGCGGTGCAGATACGCAGTATTTT. The complete variable domain, with remaining parts taken from reference TRBV7-3 and TRBJ2-3, reads GAGVSQTPSNKVTEKGKYVELRCDPISGHTALYWYRQSLGQGPEFLIYFQGTGAADDSGLPNDRFFAVRPEGSVSTLKIQRTERGDSAVYLCASSFGGADTQYFGPGTRLTVL.

The chain carries TRBV12-3 or TRBV12-4 and TRBJ1-2; weak D call: TRBD1 (5 bases). The CDR3 contains 17 residues. Trimming stripped 7 bases from V and 0 bases from J, with 21 bases between. CDR3 in amino acids: CASTSYPPGGTNYGYTF. CDR3 sequence (DNA): TGTGCCAGCACTTCCTACCCCCCGGGGGGGACTAACTATGGCTACACCTTC.

V is TRBV19 and J is TRBJ1-2, with 8 bases matching TRBD1. Germline CDR1 and CDR2: LNHDA and SQIVND (reference sequence). The CDR3 consists of 16 residues. With V trimmed by 5 bases and J by 4 bases, 12 bases remained unmatched. The CDR3: CASSFLRQGIFYGYTF. For the CDR3, the DNA is TGTGCCAGTAGTTTCCTCAGACAGGGGATCTTCTATGGCTACACCTTC.

This clonotype was picked up many times. The chain couples TRBV7-3 to TRBJ2-3, with no clear D. The CDR3 covers 13 residues. CDR1 and CDR2 (germline): SGHTA, FQGTGA. V was shortened by 5 bases and J by 6 bases, with 12 bases between the two germline ends. The CDR3 DNA is TGTGCCAGCAGCCCCGTGGGGTCGGATACGCAGTATTTT. Translating it yields CASSPVGSDTQYF.

At least ten counts were recorded for this clonotype. The rearrangement uses TRBV20-1 and TRBJ2-3; possibly TRBD2 for D (6 bases). V was trimmed by 6 bases and J by 4 bases, leaving 20 bases between them. The CDR3 length is 15 residues. Germline loops: CDR1 DFQATT, CDR2 SNEGSKA (reference sequence). The DNA for the CDR3 is TGCAGTGCAAGGGGACTCATTAGGCTCCCAGATACGCAGTATTTT. Translated: CSARGLIRLPDTQYF.

This clonotype was picked up many times. This chain connects TRBV5-1 to TRBJ2-7, with 7 nucleotides matching TRBD1. V trimming: 4 bases; J trimming: 5 bases; junction bases outside the gene matches: 18. The CDR3 has 17 residues. In germline, CDR1 is SGHRS, CDR2 YFSETQ. The CDR3 sequence is CASSPSSYDRALNEQYF. The CDR3 region has the DNA TGCGCCAGCAGCCCCTCCTCCTACGACAGGGCCCTCAACGAGCAGTACTTC.

The table lists this clonotype with many counts. Relative to the germline gene, one junction end is altered; a read error may explain this. For the CDR3, the DNA is TGCAGTGCGGGGACAGGGACTACTGAAAAACTGTTTTTT. As protein: CSAGTGTTEKLFF. The rearrangement joins TRBV20-1 to TRBJ1-4, with TRBD1 matching over 9 bases. Germline V gene data show CDR1 as DFQATT and CDR2 as SNEGSKA (reference sequence). The CDR3 runs 13 residues.

The sample holds many counts of this clonotype. The chain has TRBV7-8 and TRBJ2-3, with a possible D match to TRBD2 (7 bases). The V gene lost 5 bases and the J gene lost 3 bases, with 18 bases spanning the gap. CDR3 length: 16 residues. Germline values: CDR1 SGHVS, CDR2 FQNEAQ. The CDR3 here is CASSPSVGGQTDTQYF. Written as DNA, the CDR3 is TGTGCCAGCAGCCCCTCCGTCGGGGGGCAGACAGATACGCAGTATTTT.

This clonotype was counted a single time. It is likely a read error, because the conserved phenylalanine at the end of the CDR3 is missing. No DNA is shown, since the ends of the CDR3 on it are uncertain; the CDR3 is the one TCRdb lists. V gene TRBV6-2 or TRBV6-3 combines with J gene TRBJ1-5. The CDR3 adds up to 12 amino acids, both ends counted. Germline V gene lookup returns CDR1 MNHEY and CDR2 SVGEGT. The CDR3 here is CASSYALLPKHV.